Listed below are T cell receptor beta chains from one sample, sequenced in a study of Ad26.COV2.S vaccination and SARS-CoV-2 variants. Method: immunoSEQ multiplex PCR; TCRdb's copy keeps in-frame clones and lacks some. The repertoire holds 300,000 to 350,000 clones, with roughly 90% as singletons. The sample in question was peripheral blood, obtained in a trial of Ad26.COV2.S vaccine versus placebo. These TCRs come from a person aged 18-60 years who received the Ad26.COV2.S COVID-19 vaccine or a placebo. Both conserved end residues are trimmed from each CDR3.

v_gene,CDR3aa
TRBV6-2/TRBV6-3,ASSLGTARLGYGYT
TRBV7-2,ASSSRGAYGYT
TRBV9,ASSEAHGETQY
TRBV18,ASSKASQPQH
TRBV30,AWIGPRTTEAF
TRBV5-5,ASSQTARFSYNEQF
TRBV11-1,ASSVGAGVPGQY
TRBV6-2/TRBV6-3,ASSYLDRTGELF
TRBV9,ASSVGFTGTDTEAF
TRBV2,ASQAGMNTEAF
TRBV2,ASSWRGGTDTQY
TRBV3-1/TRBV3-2,ASSQGIYNSPLH
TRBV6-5,ASSSDRTYEQY
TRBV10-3,AISETGQGHNEQY
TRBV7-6,ASSPPGGNEQF
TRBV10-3,AISETGYYEKLF